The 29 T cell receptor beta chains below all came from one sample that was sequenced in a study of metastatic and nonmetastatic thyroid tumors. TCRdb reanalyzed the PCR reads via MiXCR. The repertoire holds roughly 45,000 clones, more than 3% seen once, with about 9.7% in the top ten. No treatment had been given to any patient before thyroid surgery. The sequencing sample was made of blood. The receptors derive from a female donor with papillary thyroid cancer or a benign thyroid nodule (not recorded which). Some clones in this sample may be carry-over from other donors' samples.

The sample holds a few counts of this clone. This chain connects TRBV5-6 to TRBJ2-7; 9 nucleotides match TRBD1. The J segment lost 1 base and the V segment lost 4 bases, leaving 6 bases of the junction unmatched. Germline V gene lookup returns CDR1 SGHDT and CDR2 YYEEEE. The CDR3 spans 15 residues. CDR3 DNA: TGTGCCAGCAGCCCGGGACAGGGATTTTCCTACGAGCAGTACTTC. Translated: CASSPGQGFSYEQYF.

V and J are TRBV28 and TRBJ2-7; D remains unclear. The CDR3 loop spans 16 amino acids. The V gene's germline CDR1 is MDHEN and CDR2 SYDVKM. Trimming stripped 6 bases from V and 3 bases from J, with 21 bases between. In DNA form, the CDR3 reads TGTGCCAGCAGCCGGGCGGAGCTAGGGCTACTCTACGAGCAGTACTTC. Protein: CASSRAELGLLYEQYF.

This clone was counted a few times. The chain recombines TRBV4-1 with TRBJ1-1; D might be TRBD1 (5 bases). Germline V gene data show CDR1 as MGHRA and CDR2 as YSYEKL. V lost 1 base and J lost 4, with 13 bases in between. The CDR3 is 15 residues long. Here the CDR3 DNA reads TGCGCCAGCAGCCAAGTCGGCAGGGCCGCCACTGAAGCTTTCTTT. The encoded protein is CASSQVGRAATEAFF.

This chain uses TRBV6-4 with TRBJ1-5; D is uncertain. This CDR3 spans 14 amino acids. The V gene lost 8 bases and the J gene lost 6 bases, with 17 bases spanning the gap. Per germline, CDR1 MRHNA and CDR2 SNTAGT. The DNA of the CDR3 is TGTGCCAGCCGGAGGGCGTCGGCGGGTCAGCCCCAGCATTTT. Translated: CASRRASAGQPQHF.

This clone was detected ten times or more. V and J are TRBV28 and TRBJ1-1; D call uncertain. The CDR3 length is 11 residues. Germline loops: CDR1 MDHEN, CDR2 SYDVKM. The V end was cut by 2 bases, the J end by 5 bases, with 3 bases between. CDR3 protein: CASSLRTEAFF. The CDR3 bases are TGTGCCAGCAGTTTACGGACTGAAGCTTTCTTT.

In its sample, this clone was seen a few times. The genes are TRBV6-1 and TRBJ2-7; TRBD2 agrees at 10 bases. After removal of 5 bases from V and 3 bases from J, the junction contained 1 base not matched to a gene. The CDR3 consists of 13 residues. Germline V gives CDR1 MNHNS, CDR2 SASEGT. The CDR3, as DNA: TGTGCCAGCAGTCGGACTAGCGGCTACGAGCAGTACTTC. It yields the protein CASSRTSGYEQYF.

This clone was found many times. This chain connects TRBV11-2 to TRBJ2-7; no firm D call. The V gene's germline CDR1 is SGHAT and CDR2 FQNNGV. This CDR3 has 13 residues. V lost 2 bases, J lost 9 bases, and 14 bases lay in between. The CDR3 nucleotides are TGTGCCAGCAGCTTAATGTCGGAGCCTTGGCAGTACTTC. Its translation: CASSLMSEPWQYF.

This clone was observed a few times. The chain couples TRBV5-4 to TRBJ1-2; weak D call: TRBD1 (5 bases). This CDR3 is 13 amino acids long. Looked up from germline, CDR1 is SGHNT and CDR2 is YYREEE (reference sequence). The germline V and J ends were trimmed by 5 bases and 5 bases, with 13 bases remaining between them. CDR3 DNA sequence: TGTGCCAGCAGGGGTTTAGGGGAGTATGGCTACACCTTC. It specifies CASRGLGEYGYTF.

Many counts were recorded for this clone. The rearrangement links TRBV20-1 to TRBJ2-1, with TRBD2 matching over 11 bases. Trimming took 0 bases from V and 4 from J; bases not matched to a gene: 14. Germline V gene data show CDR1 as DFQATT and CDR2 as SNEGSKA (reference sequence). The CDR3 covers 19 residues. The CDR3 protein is CSARDKASGRPHVYNEQFF. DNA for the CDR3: TGCAGTGCTAGAGATAAGGCTAGCGGGAGGCCCCATGTGTACAATGAGCAGTTCTTC.

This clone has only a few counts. The CDR3 region has the DNA TGTGCCAGCAGAAACAAAGCGCGACCCCAACAAGGCGCCCTCCACTTT. Translation gives CASRNKARPQQGALHF. V and J are TRBV6-2 or TRBV6-3 and TRBJ1-6, with D unclear. Germline V gene data show CDR1 as MNHEY and CDR2 as SVGEGT. Trimming pared 6 bases from V and 14 bases from J, leaving 26 bases between. There are 16 residues in the CDR3.

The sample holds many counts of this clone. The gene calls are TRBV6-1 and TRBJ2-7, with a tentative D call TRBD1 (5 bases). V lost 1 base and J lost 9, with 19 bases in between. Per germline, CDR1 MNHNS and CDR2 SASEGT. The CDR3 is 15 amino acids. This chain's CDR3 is CASSEVGRALYGQYF. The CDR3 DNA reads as TGTGCCAGCAGTGAAGTTGGCAGGGCCTTGTATGGGCAGTACTTC.

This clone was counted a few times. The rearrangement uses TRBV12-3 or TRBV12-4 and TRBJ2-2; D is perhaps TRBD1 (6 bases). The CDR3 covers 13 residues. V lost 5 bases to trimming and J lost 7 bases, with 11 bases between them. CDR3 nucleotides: TGTGCCAGCAGTCCGACAGGCGGCGGGGAGCTGTTTTTT. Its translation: CASSPTGGGELFF.

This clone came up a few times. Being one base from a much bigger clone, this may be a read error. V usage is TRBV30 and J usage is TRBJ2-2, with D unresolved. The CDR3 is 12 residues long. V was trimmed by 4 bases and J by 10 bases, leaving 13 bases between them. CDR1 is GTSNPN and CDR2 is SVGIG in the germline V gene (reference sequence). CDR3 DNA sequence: TGTGCCTGGATGTGGAGAGCCGTGGAGCTGTTTTTT. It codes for CAWMWRAVELFF.

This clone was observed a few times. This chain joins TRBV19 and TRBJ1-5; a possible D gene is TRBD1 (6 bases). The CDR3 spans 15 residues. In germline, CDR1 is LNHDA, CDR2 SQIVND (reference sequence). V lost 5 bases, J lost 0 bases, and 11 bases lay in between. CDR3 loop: CASSWTDLSNQPQHF. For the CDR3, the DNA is TGTGCCAGTAGTTGGACAGACCTTAGCAATCAGCCCCAGCATTTT.

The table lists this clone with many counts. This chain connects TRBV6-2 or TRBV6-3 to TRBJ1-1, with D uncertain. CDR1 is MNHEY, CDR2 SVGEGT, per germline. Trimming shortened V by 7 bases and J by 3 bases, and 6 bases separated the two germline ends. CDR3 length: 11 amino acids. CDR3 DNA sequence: TGTGCCAGCAATATGTACACTGAAGCTTTCTTT. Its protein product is CASNMYTEAFF.

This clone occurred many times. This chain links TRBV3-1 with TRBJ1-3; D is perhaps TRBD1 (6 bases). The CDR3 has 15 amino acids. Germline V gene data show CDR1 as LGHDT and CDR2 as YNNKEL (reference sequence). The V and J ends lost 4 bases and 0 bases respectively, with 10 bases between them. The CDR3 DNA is TGTGCCAGCAGCCCGGACAGTAACTCTGGAAACACCATATATTTT. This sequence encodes CASSPDSNSGNTIYF.

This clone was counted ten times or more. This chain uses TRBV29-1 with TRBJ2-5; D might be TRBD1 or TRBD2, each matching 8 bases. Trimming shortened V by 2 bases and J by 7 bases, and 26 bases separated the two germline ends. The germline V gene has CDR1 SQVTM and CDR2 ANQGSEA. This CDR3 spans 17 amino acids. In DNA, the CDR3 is TGCAGCGTTGAAAAACAGGGGGTAGGAAGCGGGAGCGGGACCCAGTACTTC. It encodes CSVEKQGVGSGSGTQYF.

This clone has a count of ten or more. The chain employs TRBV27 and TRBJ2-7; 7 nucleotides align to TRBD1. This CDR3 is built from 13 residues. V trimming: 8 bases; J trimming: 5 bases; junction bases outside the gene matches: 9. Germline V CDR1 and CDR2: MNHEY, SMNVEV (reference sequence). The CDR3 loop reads CASLTGDLDEQYF. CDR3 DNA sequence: TGTGCCAGCTTAACAGGGGATCTCGACGAGCAGTACTTC.

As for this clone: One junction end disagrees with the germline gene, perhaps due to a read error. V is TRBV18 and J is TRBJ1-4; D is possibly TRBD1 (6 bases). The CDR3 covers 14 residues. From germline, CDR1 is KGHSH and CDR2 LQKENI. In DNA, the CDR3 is TGTGCCAGCCCACCCCGGGACAATAGCGAAAAACTGTTTTTT. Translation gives CASPPRDNSEKLFF.

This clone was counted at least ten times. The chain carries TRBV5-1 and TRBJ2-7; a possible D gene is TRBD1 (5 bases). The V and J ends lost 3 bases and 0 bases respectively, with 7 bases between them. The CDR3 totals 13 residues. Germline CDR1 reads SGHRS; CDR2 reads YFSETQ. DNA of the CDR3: TGCGCCAGCAGCTCGACAGCCTCCTACGAGCAGTACTTC. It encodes CASSSTASYEQYF.

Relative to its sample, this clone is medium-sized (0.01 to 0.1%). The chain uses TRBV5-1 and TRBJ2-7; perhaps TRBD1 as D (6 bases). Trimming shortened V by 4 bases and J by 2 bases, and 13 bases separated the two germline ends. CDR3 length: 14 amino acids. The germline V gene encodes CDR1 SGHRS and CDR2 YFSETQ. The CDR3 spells CASSPQGSTYEQYF. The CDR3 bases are TGCGCCAGCAGCCCACAGGGCTCTACCTACGAGCAGTACTTC.

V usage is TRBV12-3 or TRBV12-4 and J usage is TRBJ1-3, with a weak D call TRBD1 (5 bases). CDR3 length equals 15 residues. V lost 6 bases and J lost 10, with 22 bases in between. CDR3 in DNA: TGTGCCAGCAGCCCCCTGTCAGGGTCTGAAAAAACCATATATTTT. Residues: CASSPLSGSEKTIYF.

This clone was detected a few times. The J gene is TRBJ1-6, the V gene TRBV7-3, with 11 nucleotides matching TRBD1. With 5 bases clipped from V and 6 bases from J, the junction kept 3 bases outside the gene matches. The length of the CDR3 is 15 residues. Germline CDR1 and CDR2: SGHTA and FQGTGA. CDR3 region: CASSLGQGVNSPLHF. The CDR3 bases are TGTGCCAGCAGCCTGGGACAGGGGGTTAATTCACCCCTCCACTTT.

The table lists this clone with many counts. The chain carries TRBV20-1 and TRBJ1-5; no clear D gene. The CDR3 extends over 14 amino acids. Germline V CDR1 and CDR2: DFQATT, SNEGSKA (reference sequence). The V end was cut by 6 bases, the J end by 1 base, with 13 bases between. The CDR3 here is CSAYPGGSNQPQHF. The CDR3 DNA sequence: TGCAGTGCCTACCCAGGAGGCAGCAATCAGCCCCAGCATTTT.

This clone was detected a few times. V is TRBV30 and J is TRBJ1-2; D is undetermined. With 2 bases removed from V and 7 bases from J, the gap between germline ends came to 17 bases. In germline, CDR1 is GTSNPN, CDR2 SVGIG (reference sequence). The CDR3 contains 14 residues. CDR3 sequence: CAWSRGENRGGYTF. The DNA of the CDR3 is TGTGCCTGGAGTCGGGGAGAAAATCGCGGTGGCTACACCTTC.

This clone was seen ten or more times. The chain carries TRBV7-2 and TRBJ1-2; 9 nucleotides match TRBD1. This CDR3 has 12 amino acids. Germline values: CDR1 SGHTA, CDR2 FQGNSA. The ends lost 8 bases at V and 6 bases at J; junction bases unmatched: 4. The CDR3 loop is CASRGTGNGYTF. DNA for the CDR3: TGTGCCAGCCGAGGGACAGGGAATGGCTACACCTTC.

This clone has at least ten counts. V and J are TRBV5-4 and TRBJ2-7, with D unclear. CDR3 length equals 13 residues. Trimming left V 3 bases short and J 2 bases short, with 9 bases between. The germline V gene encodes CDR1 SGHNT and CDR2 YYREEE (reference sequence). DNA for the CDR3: TGTGCCAGCAGCTCTCCGCCGACCTACGAGCAGTACTTC. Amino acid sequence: CASSSPPTYEQYF.

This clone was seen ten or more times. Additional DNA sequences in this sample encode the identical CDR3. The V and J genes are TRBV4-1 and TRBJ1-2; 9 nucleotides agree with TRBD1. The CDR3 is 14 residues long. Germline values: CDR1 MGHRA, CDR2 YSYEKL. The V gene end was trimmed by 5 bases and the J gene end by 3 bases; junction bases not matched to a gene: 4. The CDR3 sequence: CASSTGGADYGYTF. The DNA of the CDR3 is TGCGCCAGCAGCACAGGGGGCGCGGACTATGGCTACACCTTC.

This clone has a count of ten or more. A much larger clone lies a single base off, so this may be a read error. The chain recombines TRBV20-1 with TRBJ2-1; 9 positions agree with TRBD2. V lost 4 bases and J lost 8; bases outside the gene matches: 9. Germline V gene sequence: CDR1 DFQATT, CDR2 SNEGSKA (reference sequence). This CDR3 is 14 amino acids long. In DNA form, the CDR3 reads TGCAGTGCTAAAAGACTAGCGGAATACGATGAGCAGTTCTTC. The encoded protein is CSAKRLAEYDEQFF.